This record concerns one T cell receptor (beta chain) sequence. Its target is unknown. These data are taken from a study of CXCR3-negative and CXCR3-positive naive CD8 T cells. Study-wide background: The libraries yielded around 140 million TRB reads, about 1.5 +/- 0.3 million each.

This CDR3 has 14 residues. CDR1 is LGHNA, CDR2 YSLEER, per germline. TRB cDNA libraries were made by UMI-labeled 5' RACE. Using the 5' RACE reads, TCRdb records one entry per CDR3 protein without DNA. The sample yields under 150,000 distinct CDR3 sequences, of which the top ten take up approximately 0.27%. Study-wide results and caveats: The majority of assays used fresh PBMCs, and CXCR3 expression partially decreased after cryopreservation. In CXCR3-positive naive cells, the TRB CDR3s were more hydrophobic than in CXCR3-negative naive cells. With respect to TRBV-TRBJ usage, naive CXCR3-negative and CXCR3-positive cells were similar; memory differed.

Every CD8+ T cell subset underwent triplicate sorting at some 280,000 cells apiece. This chain joins TRBV4-3 and TRBJ2-7; TCRdb lists TRBD1, though no DNA is available to test this call. This receptor was taken from a human donor in good health. Some clones in this sample may be carry-over from other donors' samples. The source material was naive CXCR3+ CD8+ T cells from blood. Documented subset: CD45RO-CCR7+CD27+CD95- naive CD8+ T cells expressing CXCR3 (TNR3+). The CDR3 loop is CASSRDRVSHEQYF.